These 2 T cell receptor beta chains were sequenced from one sample in a study of post-analysis software for immune sequencing data. Unique molecular identifiers were carried by the TCR beta cDNA libraries. Each CDR3 protein gets one entry after TCRdb re-called the PCR reads with MiXCR. The table has roughly 410,000 distinct CDR3 sequences, around 37% seen once. Antigen specificity for these receptors is unknown. Study-wide results and limits: Patients had higher frequencies than controls of roughly five TRBV segments, including TRBV5-6, TRBV5-1 and TRBV20-1.

Sequenced: blood. These receptors were obtained from a girl aged 5 to 17 with multiple sclerosis.

This chain connects TRBV7-3 to TRBJ2-1; 16 bases align to TRBD2. With V trimmed by 5 bases and J by 7 bases, 8 bases remained unmatched. CDR3 length equals 17 residues. Germline CDR1 SGHTA, CDR2 FQGTGA. The CDR3 DNA reads TGTGCCAGCAGCCCCGGGACTAGCGGGGGGGCCTCGAATGAGCAGTTCTTC. Its protein is CASSPGTSGGASNEQFF.

In this sample, this clonotype turned up many times. The chain links TRBV7-2 to TRBJ2-7; D remains ambiguous. The CDR3 totals 12 residues. The V and J ends lost 6 bases and 0 bases respectively, with 6 bases between them. The germline V gene has CDR1 SGHTA and CDR2 FQGNSA. The CDR3 region has the DNA TGTGCCAGCAGTGCAAGCTCCTACGAGCAGTACTTC. Protein product: CASSASSYEQYF.